This TCR beta chain was recovered during a study of Ad26.COV2.S vaccination and SARS-CoV-2 variants. Turning to the study itself: Donor joined the COV1001 Ad26.COV2.S trial arm. Administration of Ad26.COV2.S was intramuscular, either once or twice 56 days apart.

To note about this clone: The antigen is undetermined.

Study results and caveats: Placebo recipients trailed vaccine recipients in spike-specific TCR breadth.

CDR3 length: 14 residues. In germline, CDR1 is SGHDN, CDR2 FVKESK. V lost 0 bases to trimming and J lost 0 bases, with 5 bases between them. Treatment here: around 19 received Ad26.COV2.S at low or high dose, single or two shots; 5 received placebo; per-sample allocation not given. Sampling occurred on day 63 after the first vaccine or placebo injection. An Ad26 vector expressing Wuhan-strain SARS-CoV-2 spike constituted the vaccine. The assay was immunoSEQ multiplex PCR, and TCRdb's table has in-frame clones only and misses some. The profile covers fewer than 600,000 clones, with 89% appearing a single time and over 1.5% taken by the ten largest.

Sequences were derived from peripheral blood, sampled in a trial of Ad26.COV2.S vaccine versus placebo. This clonotype was sampled from a person aged 18-65 years who received the Ad26.COV2.S COVID-19 vaccine or a placebo. The chain links TRBV14 to TRBJ1-1; D remains ambiguous. The CDR3 here is CASSQDLMNTEAFF. CDR3 nucleotides: TGTGCCAGCAGCCAAGATTTGATGAACACTGAAGCTTTCTTT.